A selection of T cell receptor beta chains follows, all from one sample in a study of read filtering for tumor transcriptome and immune sequencing. TCRdb called the reads again in MiXCR, with one record for every CDR3 protein. Here the sample spans approximately 90,000 distinct CDR3 sequences, roughly an eighth being singletons. Specimen: a population of CD138-negative cells sorted from bone marrow. These receptors were obtained from a donor older than 35 with multiple myeloma. CDR3s include the opening cysteine and the closing phenylalanine or tryptophan. D genes are given only for firm matches. Not every row has a clone size; where given, it reads once, few, many or a size class.

V	size	J	D	CDR3	DNA
TRBV20-1	many	TRBJ2-3	.	CSASGGAGITDTQYF	TGCAGTGCTAGTGGCGGTGCGGGGATCACAGATACGCAGTATTTT
TRBV20-1	many	TRBJ2-1	.	CSAKTINEQFF	TGCAGTGCTAAGACTATTAATGAGCAGTTCTTC
TRBV5-1	many	TRBJ2-3	.	CASSFGAPGTDTQYF	TGCGCCAGCAGCTTCGGGGCCCCAGGGACCGATACGCAGTATTTT
TRBV7-6	many	TRBJ2-5	.	CASSLGVLLETQYF	TGTGCCAGCAGCTTAGGAGTCCTGTTGGAGACCCAGTACTTC
TRBV29-1	many	TRBJ2-7	TRBD1	CSVDVGQAGNEQYF	TGCAGCGTTGATGTTGGACAGGCGGGTAACGAGCAGTACTTC
TRBV6-1	many	TRBJ2-3	TRBD1	CASRNRGPSTDTQYF	TGTGCCAGCAGGAACAGGGGGCCTAGCACAGATACGCAGTATTTT
TRBV20-1	.	TRBJ2-1	TRBD2	CSSYTGLAGDGQFF	TGCAGTTCATACACCGGACTAGCGGGAGATGGGCAGTTCTTC
TRBV6-1	many	TRBJ1-6	.	CASNLGGVDSPLHF	TGTGCCAGCAACCTAGGTGGAGTTGATTCACCCCTCCACTTT
TRBV6-6	.	TRBJ2-7	.	CASGPASYEQYF	.
TRBV7-2	.	TRBJ2-7	.	CASSLDRYYEQYF	TGTGCCAGCAGCTTAGACAGGTACTACGAGCAGTACTTC
TRBV25-1	few	TRBJ2-3	TRBD2	CASSEYILLGAGGFTDTQYF	TGTGCCAGCAGTGAATATATTCTGTTGGGAGCGGGAGGCTTCACAGATACGCAGTATTTT
TRBV4-1	few	TRBJ2-1	.	CASSRRSSGNRYNEQFF	TGCGCCAGCAGCCGGAGATCCTCGGGAAATCGGTACAATGAGCAGTTCTTC
TRBV29-1	many	TRBJ2-5	TRBD2	CSVSGPSGQETQYF	TGCAGCGTCAGCGGGCCTAGCGGTCAAGAGACCCAGTACTTC
TRBV12-3/TRBV12-4	.	TRBJ1-5	.	CASSPGDPSNQPQHF	TGTGCCAGCAGCCCTGGGGACCCTAGCAATCAGCCCCAGCATTTT
TRBV6-2/TRBV6-3	many	TRBJ1-5	.	CASSPTTGDNQPQHF	TGTGCCAGCAGTCCAACGACCGGCGACAATCAGCCCCAGCATTTT
TRBV12-3/TRBV12-4	few	TRBJ2-3	.	CASSFGAATDTQYF	TGTGCCAGCAGTTTCGGAGCGGCCACAGATACGCAGTATTTT
TRBV5-1	.	TRBJ2-7	TRBD2	CASSSGLAGGPGEQYF	TGCGCCAGCAGCTCGGGACTAGCGGGAGGGCCTGGCGAGCAGTACTTC
TRBV28	many	TRBJ2-7	.	CASSSYRVTYEQYF	TGTGCCAGCAGTTCGTACAGGGTAACCTACGAGCAGTACTTC
TRBV5-1	.	TRBJ2-3	.	CASSLAQDQDTQYF	TGCGCCAGCAGCTTGGCACAGGACCAAGATACGCAGTATTTT
TRBV10-3	many	TRBJ2-3	.	CAIAGYPDTQYF	TGTGCCATCGCGGGTTACCCAGATACGCAGTATTTT
TRBV24-1	.	TRBJ2-1	.	CATSDINRESTDEQFF	TGTGCCACCAGTGACATAAACAGGGAGTCGACAGATGAGCAGTTCTTC
TRBV20-1	many	TRBJ2-4	.	CSAGGLGKNIQYF	TGCAGTGCAGGGGGACTGGGCAAAAACATTCAGTACTTC
TRBV11-3	many	TRBJ1-1	.	CASSRRNTEAFF	TGTGCCAGCAGCCGGAGGAACACTGAAGCTTTCTTT
TRBV18	few	TRBJ2-3	TRBD1	CASSLGTGTDTQYF	TGTGCCAGCTCACTTGGGACAGGGACAGATACGCAGTATTTT
TRBV7-9	many	TRBJ2-7	TRBD1	CASSPAEGQLYEQYF	TGTGCCAGCAGCCCAGCAGAGGGACAGCTCTACGAGCAGTACTTC
TRBV2	many	TRBJ2-3	TRBD2	CASAREGPDTQYF	TGTGCCAGCGCCCGGGAGGGCCCTGATACGCAGTATTTT
TRBV30	many	TRBJ1-1	TRBD1	CAWSIQGGRGTEAFF	TGTGCCTGGAGTATACAGGGGGGCCGGGGCACTGAAGCTTTCTTT
TRBV2	.	TRBJ2-2	TRBD2	CASNARAGGPGELLF	TGTGCCAGCAACGCTCGAGCGGGAGGGCCCGGGGAGCTGCTTTTT
TRBV20-1	.	TRBJ1-5	TRBD1	CSAGTGDRLIHQPQHF	TGCAGTGCGGGGACAGGGGACCGTCTTATTCATCAGCCCCAGCATTTT
TRBV28	many	TRBJ1-1	.	CASSLLSVAFF	TGTGCCAGCAGTTTACTATCCGTAGCTTTCTTT
TRBV6-2/TRBV6-3	many	TRBJ1-2	.	CASSYSPAGERHYGYTF	TGTGCCAGCAGTTACAGCCCGGCCGGGGAACGGCACTATGGCTACACCTTC
TRBV20-1	many	TRBJ2-1	.	CSLDSSYNEQFF	TGCAGCCTCGACAGCTCCTACAATGAGCAGTTCTTC
TRBV3-1	.	TRBJ1-1	.	CASSRANLNTEAFF	TGTGCCAGCAGTCGGGCCAATTTGAACACTGAAGCTTTCTTT